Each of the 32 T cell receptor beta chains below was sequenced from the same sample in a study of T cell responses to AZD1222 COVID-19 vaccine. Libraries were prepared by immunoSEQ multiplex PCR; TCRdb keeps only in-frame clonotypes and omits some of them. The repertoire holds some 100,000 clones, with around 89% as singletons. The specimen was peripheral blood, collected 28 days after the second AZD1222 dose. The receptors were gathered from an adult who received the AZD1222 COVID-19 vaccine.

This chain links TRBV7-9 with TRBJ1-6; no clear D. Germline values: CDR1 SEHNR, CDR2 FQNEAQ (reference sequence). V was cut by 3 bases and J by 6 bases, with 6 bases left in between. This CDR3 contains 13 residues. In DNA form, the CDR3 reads TGTGCCAGCAGCTTCGTTGGTAATTCACCCCTCCACTTT. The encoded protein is CASSFVGNSPLHF.

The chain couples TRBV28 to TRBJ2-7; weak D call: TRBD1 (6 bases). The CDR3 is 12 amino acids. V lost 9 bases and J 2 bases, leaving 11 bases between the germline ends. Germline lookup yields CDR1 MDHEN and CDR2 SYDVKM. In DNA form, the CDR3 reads TGTGCCAGTTTGGACAGACCCTACGAGCAGTACTTC. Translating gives CASLDRPYEQYF.

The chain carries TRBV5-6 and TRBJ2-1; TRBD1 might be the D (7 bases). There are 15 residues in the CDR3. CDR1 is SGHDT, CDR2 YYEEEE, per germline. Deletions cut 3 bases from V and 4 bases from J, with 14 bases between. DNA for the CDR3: TGTGCCAGCAGCTCTGACAGGGAGGCGTACAATGAGCAGTTCTTC. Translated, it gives CASSSDREAYNEQFF.

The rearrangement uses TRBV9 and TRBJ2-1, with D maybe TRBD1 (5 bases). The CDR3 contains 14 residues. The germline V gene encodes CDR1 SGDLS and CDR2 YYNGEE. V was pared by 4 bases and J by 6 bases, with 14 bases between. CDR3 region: CASSQYWGSNEQFF. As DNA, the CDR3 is TGTGCCAGCAGCCAATATTGGGGCAGCAATGAGCAGTTCTTC.

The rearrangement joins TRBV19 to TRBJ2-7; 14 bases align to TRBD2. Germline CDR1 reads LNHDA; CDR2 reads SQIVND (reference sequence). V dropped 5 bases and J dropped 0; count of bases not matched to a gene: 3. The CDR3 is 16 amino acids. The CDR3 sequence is CASSSGTSGSSYEQYF. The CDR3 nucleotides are TGTGCCAGTAGTTCCGGGACTAGCGGGAGCTCCTACGAGCAGTACTTC. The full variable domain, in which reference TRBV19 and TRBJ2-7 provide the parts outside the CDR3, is DGGITQSPKYLFRKEGQNVTLSCEQNLNHDAMYWYRQDPGQGLRLIYYSQIVNDFQKGDIAEGYSVSREKKESFPLTVTSAQKNPTAFYLCASSSGTSGSSYEQYFGPGTRLTVT.

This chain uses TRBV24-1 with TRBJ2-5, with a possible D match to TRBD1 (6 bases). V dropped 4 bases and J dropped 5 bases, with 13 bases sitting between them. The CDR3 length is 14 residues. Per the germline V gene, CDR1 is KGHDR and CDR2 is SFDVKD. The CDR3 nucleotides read TGTGCCACCAGTGAGCCAACAGGGTCGGAGACCCAGTACTTC. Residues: CATSEPTGSETQYF.

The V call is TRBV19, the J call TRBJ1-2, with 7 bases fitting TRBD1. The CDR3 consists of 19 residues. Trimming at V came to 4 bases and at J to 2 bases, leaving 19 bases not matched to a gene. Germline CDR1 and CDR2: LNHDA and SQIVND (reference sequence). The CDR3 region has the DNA TGTGCCAGTAGTAACTACGTTTGGGGGACAGAGGAACTAAACTATGGCTACACCTTC. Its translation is CASSNYVWGTEELNYGYTF.

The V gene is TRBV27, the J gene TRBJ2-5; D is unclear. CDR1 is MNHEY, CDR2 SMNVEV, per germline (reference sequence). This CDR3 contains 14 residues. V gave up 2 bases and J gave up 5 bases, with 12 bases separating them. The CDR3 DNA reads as TGTGCCAGCAGTTTAGACTCCCGTGGGGAGACCCAGTACTTC. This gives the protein CASSLDSRGETQYF.

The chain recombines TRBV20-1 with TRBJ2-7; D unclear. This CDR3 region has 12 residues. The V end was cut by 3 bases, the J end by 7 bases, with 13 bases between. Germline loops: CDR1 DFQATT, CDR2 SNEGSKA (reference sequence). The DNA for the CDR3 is TGCAGTGCTAGTTACCGAGGTGAAGAGCAGTACTTC. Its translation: CSASYRGEEQYF.

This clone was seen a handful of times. CDR3 nucleotide sequence: TGTGCCAGCAGCAAAGGTAGCAGGGAACGCTACGAGCAGTACTTC. This encodes CASSKGSRERYEQYF. The genes are TRBV21-1 and TRBJ2-7; the D segment call TRBD1 is taken from the table without a DNA check. TRBV21-1 is deemed a pseudogene. The CDR3 is made up of 15 amino acids.

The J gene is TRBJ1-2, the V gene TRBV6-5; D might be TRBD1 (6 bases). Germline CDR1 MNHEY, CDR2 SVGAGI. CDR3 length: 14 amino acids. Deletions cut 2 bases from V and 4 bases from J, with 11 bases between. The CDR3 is CASSYGAGAYGYTF. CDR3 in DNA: TGTGCCAGCAGTTACGGGGCGGGGGCCTATGGCTACACCTTC.

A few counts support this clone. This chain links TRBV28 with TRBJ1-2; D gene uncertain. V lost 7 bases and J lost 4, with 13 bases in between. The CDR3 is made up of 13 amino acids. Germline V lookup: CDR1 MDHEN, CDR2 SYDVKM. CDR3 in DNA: TGTGCCAGCACCCCACGGCCCAGCTATGGCTACACCTTC. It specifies CASTPRPSYGYTF.

The chain's CDR3 is CASTYGGTGGYEQYF. DNA for the CDR3: TGTGCCAGCACCTACGGGGGGACAGGGGGCTACGAGCAGTACTTC. The genes are TRBV6-5 and TRBJ2-7, with TRBD1 identical over 11 bases. The ends lost 7 bases at V and 3 bases at J; junction bases unmatched: 8. The CDR3 is 15 residues long. Germline V gives CDR1 MNHEY, CDR2 SVGAGI.

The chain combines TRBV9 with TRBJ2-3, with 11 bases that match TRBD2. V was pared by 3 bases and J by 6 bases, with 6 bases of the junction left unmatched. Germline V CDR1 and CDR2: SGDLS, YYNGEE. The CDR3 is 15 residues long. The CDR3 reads CASSALAGGPDTQYF. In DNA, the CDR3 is TGTGCCAGCAGCGCTCTAGCGGGGGGACCGGATACGCAGTATTTT.

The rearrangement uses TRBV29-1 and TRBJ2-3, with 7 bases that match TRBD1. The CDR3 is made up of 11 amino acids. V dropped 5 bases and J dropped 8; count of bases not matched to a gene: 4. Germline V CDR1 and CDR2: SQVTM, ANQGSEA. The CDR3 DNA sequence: TGCAGCGTTCGACAGGGCGGTACGCAGTATTTT. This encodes CSVRQGGTQYF.

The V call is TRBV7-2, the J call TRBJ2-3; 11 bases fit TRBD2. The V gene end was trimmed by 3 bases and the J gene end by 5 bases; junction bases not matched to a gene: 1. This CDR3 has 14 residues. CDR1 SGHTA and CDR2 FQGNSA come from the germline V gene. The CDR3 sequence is CASSLGLAEDTQYF. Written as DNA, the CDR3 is TGTGCCAGCAGCTTGGGACTAGCGGAAGATACGCAGTATTTT.

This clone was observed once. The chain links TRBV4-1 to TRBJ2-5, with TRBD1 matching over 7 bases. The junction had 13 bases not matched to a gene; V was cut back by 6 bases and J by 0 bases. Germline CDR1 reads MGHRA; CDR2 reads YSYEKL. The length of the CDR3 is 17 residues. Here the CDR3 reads CASRQYRGRRNQETQYF. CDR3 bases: TGCGCCAGCAGGCAATACAGGGGCAGGCGGAACCAAGAGACCCAGTACTTC.

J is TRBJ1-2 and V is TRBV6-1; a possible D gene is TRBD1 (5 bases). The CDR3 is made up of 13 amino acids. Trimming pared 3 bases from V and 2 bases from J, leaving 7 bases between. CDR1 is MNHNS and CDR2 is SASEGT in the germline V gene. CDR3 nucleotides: TGTGCCAGCAGTGACAGGGACAACTATGGCTACACCTTC. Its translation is CASSDRDNYGYTF.

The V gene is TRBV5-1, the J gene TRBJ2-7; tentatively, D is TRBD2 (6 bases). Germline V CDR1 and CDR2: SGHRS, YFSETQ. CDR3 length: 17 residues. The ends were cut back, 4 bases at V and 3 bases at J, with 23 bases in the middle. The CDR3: CASSTDPSGTLSYEQYF. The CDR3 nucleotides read TGCGCCAGCAGCACAGATCCTTCCGGGACTTTAAGCTACGAGCAGTACTTC.

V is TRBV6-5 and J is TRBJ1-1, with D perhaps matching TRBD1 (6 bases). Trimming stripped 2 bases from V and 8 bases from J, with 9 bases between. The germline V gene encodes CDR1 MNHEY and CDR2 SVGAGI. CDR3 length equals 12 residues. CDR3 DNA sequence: TGTGCCAGCAGTTACGGGGGGCGAGAAGCTTTCTTT. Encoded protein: CASSYGGREAFF.

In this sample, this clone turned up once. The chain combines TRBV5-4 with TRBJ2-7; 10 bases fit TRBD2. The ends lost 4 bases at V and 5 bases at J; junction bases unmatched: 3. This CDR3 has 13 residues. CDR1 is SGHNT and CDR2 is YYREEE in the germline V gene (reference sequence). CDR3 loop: CASSLLAGDEQYF. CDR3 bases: TGTGCCAGCAGCCTCCTAGCGGGAGACGAGCAGTACTTC.

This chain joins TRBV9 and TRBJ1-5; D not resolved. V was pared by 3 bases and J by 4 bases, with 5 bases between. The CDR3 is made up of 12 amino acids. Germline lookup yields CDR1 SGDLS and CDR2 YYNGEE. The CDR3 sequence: CASSGANQPQHF. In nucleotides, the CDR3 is TGTGCCAGCAGCGGGGCGAATCAGCCCCAGCATTTT.

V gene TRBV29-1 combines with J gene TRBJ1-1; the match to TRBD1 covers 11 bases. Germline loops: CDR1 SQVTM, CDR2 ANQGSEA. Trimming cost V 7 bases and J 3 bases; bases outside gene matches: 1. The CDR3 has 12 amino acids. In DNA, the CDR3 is TGCAGCGCGGACAGGGGGCACACTGAAGCTTTCTTT. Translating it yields CSADRGHTEAFF.

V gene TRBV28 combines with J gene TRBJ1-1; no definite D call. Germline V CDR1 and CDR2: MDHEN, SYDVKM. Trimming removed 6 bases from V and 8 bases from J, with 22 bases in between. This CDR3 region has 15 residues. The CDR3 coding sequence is TGTGCCAGCAGGGCGTCCGGGTATGGACCTGGGGAAGCTTTCTTT. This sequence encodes CASRASGYGPGEAFF. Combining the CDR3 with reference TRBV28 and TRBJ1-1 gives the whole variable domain DVKVTQSSRYLVKRTGEKVFLECVQDMDHENMFWYRQDPGLGLRLIYFSYDVKMKEKGDIPEGYSVSREKKERFSLILESASTNQTSMYLCASRASGYGPGEAFFGQGTRLTVV.

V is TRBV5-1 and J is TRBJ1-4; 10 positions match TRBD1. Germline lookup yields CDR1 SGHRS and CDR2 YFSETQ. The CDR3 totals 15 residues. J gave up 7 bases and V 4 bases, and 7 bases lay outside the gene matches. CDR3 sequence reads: CASSAETGGFEKLFF. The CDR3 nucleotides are TGCGCCAGCAGCGCCGAGACAGGGGGCTTTGAAAAACTGTTTTTT.

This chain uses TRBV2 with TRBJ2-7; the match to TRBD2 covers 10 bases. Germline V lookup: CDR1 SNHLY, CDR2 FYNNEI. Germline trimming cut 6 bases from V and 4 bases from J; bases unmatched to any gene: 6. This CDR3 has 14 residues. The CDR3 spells CASRASGRTYEQYF. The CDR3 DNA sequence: TGTGCCAGCAGAGCTAGCGGGAGAACGTACGAGCAGTACTTC.

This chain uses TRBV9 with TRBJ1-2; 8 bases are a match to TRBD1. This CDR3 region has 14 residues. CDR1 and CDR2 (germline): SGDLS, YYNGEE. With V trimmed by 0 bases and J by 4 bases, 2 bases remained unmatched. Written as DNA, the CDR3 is TGTGCCAGCAGCGTAGGGACAGGGACCTATGGCTACACCTTC. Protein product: CASSVGTGTYGYTF.

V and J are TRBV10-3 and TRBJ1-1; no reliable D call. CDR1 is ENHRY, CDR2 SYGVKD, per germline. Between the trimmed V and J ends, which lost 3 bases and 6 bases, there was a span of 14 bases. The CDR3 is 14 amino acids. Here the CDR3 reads CAISEGGPLAEAFF. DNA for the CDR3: TGTGCCATCAGTGAAGGAGGCCCTCTCGCTGAAGCTTTCTTT.

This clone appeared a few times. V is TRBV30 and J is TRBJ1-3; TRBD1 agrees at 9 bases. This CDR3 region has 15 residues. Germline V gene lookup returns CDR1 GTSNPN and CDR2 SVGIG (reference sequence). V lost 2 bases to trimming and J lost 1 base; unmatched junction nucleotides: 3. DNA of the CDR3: TGTGCCTGGAGTTACAGGGGGCAATCTGGAAACACCATATATTTT. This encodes CAWSYRGQSGNTIYF.

This CDR3 is CASSYSRPPDRAKNIQYF. Here the CDR3 DNA reads TGTGCCAGCAGTTACTCGAGGCCCCCCGATCGGGCCAAAAACATTCAGTACTTC. This chain uses TRBV6-2 or TRBV6-3 with TRBJ2-4, with D unresolved. The V gene's germline CDR1 is MNHEY and CDR2 SVGEGT. Trimming left V 0 bases short and J 1 base short, with 16 bases between. CDR3 size: 18 residues.

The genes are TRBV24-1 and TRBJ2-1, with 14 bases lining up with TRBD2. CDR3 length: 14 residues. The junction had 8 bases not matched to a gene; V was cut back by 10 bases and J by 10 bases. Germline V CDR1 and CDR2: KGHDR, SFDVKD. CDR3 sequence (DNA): TGTGCCACAAGCGGGACTAGCGGGAGAAGGGAGCAGTTCTTC. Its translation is CATSGTSGRREQFF.

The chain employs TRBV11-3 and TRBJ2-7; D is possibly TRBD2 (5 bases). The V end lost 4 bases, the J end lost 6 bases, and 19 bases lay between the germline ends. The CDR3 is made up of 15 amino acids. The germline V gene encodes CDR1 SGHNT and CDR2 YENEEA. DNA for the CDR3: TGTGCCAGCAGCTCCACCCCACGGACTGGATTCGAGCAGTACTTC. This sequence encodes CASSSTPRTGFEQYF.